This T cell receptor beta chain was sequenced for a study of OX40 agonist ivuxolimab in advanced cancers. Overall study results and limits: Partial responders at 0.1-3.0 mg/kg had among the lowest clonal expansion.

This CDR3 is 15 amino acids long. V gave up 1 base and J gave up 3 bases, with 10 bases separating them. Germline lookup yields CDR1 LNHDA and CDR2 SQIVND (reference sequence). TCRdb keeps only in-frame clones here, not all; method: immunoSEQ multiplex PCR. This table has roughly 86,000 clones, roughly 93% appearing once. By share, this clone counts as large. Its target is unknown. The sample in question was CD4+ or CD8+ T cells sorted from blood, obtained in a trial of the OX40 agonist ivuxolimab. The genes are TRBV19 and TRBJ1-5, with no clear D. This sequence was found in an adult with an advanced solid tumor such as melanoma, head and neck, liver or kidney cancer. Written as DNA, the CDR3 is TGTGCCAGTAGTATAGCTTGGGCTATCAATCAGCCCCAGCATTTT. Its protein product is CASSIAWAINQPQHF. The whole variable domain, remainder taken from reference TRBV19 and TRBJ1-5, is DGGITQSPKYLFRKEGQNVTLSCEQNLNHDAMYWYRQDPGQGLRLIYYSQIVNDFQKGDIAEGYSVSREKKESFPLTVTSAQKNPTAFYLCASSIAWAINQPQHFGDGTRLSIL.